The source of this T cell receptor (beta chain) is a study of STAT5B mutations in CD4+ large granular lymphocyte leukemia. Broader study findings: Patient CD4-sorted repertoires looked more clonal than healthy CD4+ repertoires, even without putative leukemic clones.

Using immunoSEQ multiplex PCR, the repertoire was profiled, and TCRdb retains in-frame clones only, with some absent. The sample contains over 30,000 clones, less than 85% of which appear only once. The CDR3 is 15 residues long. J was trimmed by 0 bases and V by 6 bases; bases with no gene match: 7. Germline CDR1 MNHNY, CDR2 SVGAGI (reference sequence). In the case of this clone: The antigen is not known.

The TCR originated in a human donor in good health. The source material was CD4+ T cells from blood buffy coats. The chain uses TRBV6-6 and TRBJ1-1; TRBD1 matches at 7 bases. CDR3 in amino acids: CASSSGGAMNTEAFF. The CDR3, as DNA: TGTGCCAGCAGCTCAGGGGGGGCCATGAACACTGAAGCTTTCTTT.